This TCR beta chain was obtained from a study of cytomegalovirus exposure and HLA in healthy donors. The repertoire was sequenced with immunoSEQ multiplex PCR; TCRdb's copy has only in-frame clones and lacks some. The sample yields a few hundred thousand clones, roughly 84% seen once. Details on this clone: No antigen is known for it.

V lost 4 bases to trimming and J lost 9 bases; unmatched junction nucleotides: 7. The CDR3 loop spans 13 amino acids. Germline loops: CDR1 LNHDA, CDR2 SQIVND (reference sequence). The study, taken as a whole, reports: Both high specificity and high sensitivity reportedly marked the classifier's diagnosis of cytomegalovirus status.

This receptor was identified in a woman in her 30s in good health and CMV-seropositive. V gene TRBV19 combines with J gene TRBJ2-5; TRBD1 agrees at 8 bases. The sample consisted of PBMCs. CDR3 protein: CASSTTGGSAQYF. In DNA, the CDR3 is TGTGCCAGTAGTACAACAGGGGGTAGCGCCCAGTACTTC.